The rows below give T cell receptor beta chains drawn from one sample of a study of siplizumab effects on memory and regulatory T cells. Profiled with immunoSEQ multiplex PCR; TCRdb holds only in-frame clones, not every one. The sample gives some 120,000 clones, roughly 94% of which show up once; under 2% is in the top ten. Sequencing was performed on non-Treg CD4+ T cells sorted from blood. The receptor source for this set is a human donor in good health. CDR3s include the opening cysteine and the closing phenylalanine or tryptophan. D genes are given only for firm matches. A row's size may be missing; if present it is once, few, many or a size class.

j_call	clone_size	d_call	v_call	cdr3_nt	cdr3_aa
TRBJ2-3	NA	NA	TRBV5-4	TGTGCCAGCAGCCCGGTAGGGGAGTTCAGCACAGATACGCAGTATTTT	CASSPVGEFSTDTQYF
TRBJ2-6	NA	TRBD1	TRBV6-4	TGTGCCAGCAGTGCGGACAGGGTCCGTGGGGCCAACGTCCTGACTTTC	CASSADRVRGANVLTF
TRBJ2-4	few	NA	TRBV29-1	TGCAGCGTTGTTAGGAGCGGGAACATTCAGTACTTC	CSVVRSGNIQYF
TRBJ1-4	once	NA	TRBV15	TGTGCCACCAGGAGTGGGGGGGGGCCAACTAATGAAAAACTGTTTTTT	CATRSGGGPTNEKLFF
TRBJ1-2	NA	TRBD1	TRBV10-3	TGTGCCTCCGCTGGGACAGGGGTAGAGGGCTACACCTTC	CASAGTGVEGYTF
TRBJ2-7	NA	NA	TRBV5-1	TGCGCCAGCAGCTTGGACGGTGGAGCCTACGAGCAGTACTTC	CASSLDGGAYEQYF
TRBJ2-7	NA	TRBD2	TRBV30	TGTGCCTGGAGTATACTAGCGGGCCTACCTTACGAGCAGTACTTC	CAWSILAGLPYEQYF
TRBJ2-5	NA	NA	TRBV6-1	TGTGCCAGCCAGGGGACAGAGACCCAGTACTTC	CASQGTETQYF
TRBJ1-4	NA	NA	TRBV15	TGTGCCACCAGCAGAGATGCGGGGGCCACTAATGAAAAACTGTTTTTT	CATSRDAGATNEKLFF
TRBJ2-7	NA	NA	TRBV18	TGTGCCAGCTCACCAAGACAGGCCCTCTCCTACGAGCAGTACTTC	CASSPRQALSYEQYF